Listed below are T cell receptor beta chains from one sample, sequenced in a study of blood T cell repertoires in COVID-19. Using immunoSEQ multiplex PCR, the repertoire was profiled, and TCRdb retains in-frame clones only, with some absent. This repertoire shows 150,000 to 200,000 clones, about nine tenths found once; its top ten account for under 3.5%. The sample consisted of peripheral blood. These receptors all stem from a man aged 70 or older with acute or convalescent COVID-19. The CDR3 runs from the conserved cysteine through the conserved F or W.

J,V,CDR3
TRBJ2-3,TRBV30,CVLGRGNADTQYF
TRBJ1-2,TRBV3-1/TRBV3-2,CASSQEWDDSYGYTF
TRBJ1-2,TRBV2,CATGQGYGYTF
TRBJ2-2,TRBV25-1,CASRVDRGGTGELFF
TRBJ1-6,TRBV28,CASSLRGVNSPLHF
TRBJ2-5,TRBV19,CASSSRGETQYF
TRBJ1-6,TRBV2,CASSERRDSPLHF
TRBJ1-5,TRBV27,CASRLGQWSNQPQHF
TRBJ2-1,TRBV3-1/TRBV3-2,CASSPGTRNNEQFF
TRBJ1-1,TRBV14,CASSQGRYTEAFF
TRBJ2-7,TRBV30,CAWTRGRPAEQYF
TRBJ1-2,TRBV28,CASRTTGRSNYGYTF
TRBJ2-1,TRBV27,CASSGSAEGGTYNEQFF
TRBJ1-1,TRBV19,CASRAGAERDTEAFF
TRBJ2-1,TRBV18,CASYWTSGGEQFF
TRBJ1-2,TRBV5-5,CASSQGSRYGYTF
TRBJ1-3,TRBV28,CASRNPGQGLNTIYF
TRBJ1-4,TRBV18,CASSQEAQGSAEKLFF
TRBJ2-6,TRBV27,CASSLSFWGRDRASGANVLTF
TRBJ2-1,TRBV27,CASSLSGGWERREQFF
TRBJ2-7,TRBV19,CATATSGSSVEQYF
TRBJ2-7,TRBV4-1,CASSQDGGGSAYEQYF
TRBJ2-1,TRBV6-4,CASSAGTGPNEQFF
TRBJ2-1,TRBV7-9,CASSFPGYNEQFF